These 8 T cell receptor beta chains were sequenced from one sample in a study of T cells in Graves' hyperthyroidism and ophthalmopathy. Researchers amplified the TCR beta CDR3 regions from RNA transcripts. The HTBI primer set drove a first-round RT-PCR of the TCR CDR3. TCRdb processed the multiplex PCR reads anew with MiXCR; each CDR3 protein has one entry. The sample lists 500,000 to 700,000 distinct CDR3 sequences; around 17% were seen once. Sequencing used blood. These receptors all come from a woman aged 18-29 years with Graves' hyperthyroidism.

Only a few counts were recorded for this clonotype. The chain uses TRBV19 and TRBJ2-1; D may match TRBD1 or TRBD2 (5 bases each). The CDR3 contains 16 residues. Germline CDR1 is LNHDA and CDR2 is SQIVND (reference sequence). The V and J ends lost 7 bases and 6 bases respectively, with 22 bases between them. The CDR3 DNA is TGTGCCAGTACCACACGCCGAGGGGTTGGGTTCAATGAGCAGTTCTTC. Translation gives CASTTRRGVGFNEQFF.

This clonotype was found many times. CDR3 amino acids: CATSRKKGTGAHNEQFF. The CDR3, as DNA: TGTGCCACCAGCAGAAAGAAGGGGACCGGAGCACACAATGAGCAGTTCTTC. The chain is built from TRBV15 and TRBJ2-1; D may be TRBD1 or TRBD2 (5 bases each). V shed 2 bases and J shed 5 bases, with 19 bases lying between them. The germline V gene has CDR1 LNHNV and CDR2 YYDKDF (reference sequence). There are 17 residues in the CDR3.

This clonotype has a handful of counts. Germline is not matched at one junction end, which may reflect a read error. The CDR3 DNA reads TGCGCCAGCAGCTTGGCCTCCCGACTAGCGGGAATCCATGAGCAGTTCTTC. Translating gives CASSLASRLAGIHEQFF. The chain carries TRBV7-9 and TRBJ2-1, with TRBD2 identical over 11 bases. Per germline, CDR1 SEHNR and CDR2 FQNEAQ (reference sequence). The CDR3 totals 17 residues.

CDR3 amino acids: CASSFQGAGTDTQYF. In nucleotides, the CDR3 is TGTGCCAGTAGTTTCCAGGGGGCTGGCACAGATACGCAGTATTTT. J is TRBJ2-3 and V is TRBV19; TRBD1 aligns across 8 bases. V gave up 5 bases and J gave up 1 base; unmatched junction bases: 5. Germline V gene data show CDR1 as LNHDA and CDR2 as SQIVND (reference sequence). The CDR3 length is 15 residues.

The chain joins TRBV11-2 to TRBJ2-2; perhaps TRBD2 as D (6 bases). V was clipped by 5 bases and J by 6 bases, with 19 bases between them. CDR1 is SGHAT, CDR2 FQNNGV, per germline. This CDR3 is built from 16 residues. CDR3 residues: CASSLKGTFLAGELFF. The CDR3 DNA follows: TGTGCCAGCAGCCTAAAGGGGACTTTTCTAGCCGGGGAGCTGTTTTTT.

This clonotype has only a few counts. V is TRBV12-3 or TRBV12-4 and J is TRBJ2-2; TRBD1 matches at 9 bases. The CDR3 is made up of 16 amino acids. V trimming: 6 bases; J trimming: 3 bases; junction bases outside the gene matches: 8. Here the CDR3 reads CASRRPGQGYTGELFF. CDR3 nucleotide sequence: TGTGCCAGCAGAAGGCCGGGACAGGGTTACACCGGGGAGCTGTTTTTT.

This sequence joins TRBV24-1 and TRBJ2-1; 8 bases agree with TRBD1. J was trimmed by 13 bases and V by 4 bases; bases with no gene match: 11. Germline CDR1 KGHDR, CDR2 SFDVKD. The CDR3 length is 14 residues. CDR3 sequence reads: CATSEGQGRKTQFF. The DNA of the CDR3 is TGTGCCACCAGTGAAGGACAGGGTCGGAAGACCCAGTTCTTC.

This clonotype came up many times. The chain joins TRBV2 to TRBJ2-1, with 8 bases lining up with TRBD2. Germline V lookup: CDR1 SNHLY, CDR2 FYNNEI. V gave up 8 bases and J gave up 9 bases; unmatched junction bases: 12. The length of the CDR3 is 14 residues. The CDR3 nucleotides read TGTGCCAGCTATAACGGGAGGGCCCTCGGTGAGCAGTTCTTC. Translating gives CASYNGRALGEQFF.